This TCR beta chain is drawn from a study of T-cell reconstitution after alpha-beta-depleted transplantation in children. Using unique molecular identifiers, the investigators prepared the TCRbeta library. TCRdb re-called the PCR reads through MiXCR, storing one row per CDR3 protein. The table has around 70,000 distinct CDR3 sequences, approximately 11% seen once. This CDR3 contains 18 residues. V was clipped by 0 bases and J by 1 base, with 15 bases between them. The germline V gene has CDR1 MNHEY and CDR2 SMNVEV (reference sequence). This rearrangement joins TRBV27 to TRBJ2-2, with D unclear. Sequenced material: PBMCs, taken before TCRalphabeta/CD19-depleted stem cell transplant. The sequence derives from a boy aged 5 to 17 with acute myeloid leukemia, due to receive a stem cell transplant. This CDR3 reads CASSLSLQSGLNTGELFF. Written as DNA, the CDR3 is TGTGCCAGCAGTTTATCCCTACAGTCGGGTCTGAACACCGGGGAGCTGTTTTTT.